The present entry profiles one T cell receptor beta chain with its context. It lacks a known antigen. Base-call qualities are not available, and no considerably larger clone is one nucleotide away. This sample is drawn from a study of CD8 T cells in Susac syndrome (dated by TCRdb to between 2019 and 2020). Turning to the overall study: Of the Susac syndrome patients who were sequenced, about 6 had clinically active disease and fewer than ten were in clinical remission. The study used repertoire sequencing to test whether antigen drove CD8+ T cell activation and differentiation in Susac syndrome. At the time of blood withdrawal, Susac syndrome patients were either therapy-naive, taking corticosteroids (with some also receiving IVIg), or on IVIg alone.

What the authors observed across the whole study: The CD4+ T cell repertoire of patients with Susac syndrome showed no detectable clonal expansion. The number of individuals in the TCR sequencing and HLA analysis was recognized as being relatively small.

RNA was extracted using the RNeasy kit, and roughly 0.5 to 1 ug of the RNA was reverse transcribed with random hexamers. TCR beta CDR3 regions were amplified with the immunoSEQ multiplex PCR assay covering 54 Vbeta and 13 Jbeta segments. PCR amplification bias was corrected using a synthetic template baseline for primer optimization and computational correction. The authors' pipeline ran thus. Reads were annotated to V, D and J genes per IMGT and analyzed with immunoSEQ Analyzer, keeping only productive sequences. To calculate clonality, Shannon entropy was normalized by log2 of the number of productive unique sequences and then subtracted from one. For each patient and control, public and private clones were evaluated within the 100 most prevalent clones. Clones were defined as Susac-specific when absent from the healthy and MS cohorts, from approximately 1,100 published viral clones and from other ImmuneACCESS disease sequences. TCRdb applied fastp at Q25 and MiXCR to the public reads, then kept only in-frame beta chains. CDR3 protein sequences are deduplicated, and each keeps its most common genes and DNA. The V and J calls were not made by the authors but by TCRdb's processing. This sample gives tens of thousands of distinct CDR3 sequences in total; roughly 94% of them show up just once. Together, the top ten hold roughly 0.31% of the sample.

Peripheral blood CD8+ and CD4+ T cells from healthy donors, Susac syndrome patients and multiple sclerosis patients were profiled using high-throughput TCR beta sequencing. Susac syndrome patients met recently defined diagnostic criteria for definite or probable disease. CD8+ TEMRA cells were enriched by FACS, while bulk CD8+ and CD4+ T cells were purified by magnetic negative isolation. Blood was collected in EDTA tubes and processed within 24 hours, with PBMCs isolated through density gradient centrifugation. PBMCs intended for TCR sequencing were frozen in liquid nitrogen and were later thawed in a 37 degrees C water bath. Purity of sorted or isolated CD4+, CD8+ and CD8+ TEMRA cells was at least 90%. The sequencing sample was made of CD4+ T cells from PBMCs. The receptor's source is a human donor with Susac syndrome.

The DNA is TGTGCCAGCAGCTTAGAGAGCCCGGGACTAGTAGGTAATGAGCAGTTCTTC. The translation is CASSLESPGLVGNEQFF. The chain was built from TRBV7-2 and TRBJ2-1, with 8 central nucleotides matching TRBD2. V lost 1 base and J lost 7 bases, and the count of bases not matched to a germline gene is 12. Including the terminal cysteine and phenylalanine, the CDR3 comprises 17 residues. CDR3 DNA only is kept here, 51 bases in frame from base 1. Looking up the germline V gene yields CDR1 SGHTA and CDR2 FQGNSA.